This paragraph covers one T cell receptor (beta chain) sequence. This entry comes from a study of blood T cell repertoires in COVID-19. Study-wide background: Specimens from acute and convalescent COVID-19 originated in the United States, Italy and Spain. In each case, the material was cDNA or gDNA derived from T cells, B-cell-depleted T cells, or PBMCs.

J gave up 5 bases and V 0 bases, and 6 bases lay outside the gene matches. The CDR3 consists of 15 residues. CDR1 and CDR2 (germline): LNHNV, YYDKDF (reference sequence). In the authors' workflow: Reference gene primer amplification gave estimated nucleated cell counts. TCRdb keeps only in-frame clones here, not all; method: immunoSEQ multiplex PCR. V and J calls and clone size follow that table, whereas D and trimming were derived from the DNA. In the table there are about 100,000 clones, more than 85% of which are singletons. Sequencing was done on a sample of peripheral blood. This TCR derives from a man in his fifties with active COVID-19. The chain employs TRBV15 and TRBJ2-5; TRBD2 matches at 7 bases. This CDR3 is CATSRDLGEGETQYF. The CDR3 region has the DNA TGTGCCACCAGCAGAGATCTTGGGGAGGGGGAGACCCAGTACTTC.